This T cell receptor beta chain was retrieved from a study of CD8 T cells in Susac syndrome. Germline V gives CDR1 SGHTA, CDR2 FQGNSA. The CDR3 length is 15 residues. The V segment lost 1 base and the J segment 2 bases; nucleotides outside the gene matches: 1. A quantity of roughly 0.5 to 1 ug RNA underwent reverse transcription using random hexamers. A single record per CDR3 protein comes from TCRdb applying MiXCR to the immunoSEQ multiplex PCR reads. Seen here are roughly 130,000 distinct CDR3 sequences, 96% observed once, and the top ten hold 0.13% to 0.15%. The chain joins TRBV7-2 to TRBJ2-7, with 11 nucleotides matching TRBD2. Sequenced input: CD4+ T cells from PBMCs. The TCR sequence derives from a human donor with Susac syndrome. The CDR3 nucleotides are TGTGCCAGCAGCTTAGGACTAGCGGGAACCTACGAGCAGTACTTC. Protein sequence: CASSLGLAGTYEQYF.